Listed below are T cell receptor beta chains from one sample, sequenced in a study of T cells in Graves' hyperthyroidism and ophthalmopathy. TCRdb ran MiXCR on the multiplex PCR reads and lists one entry per CDR3 protein. The sample yields approximately 360,000 distinct CDR3 sequences, 15% to 18% seen once. Material: blood. Receptors originate from a woman younger than 35 with Graves' hyperthyroidism that later progressed to Graves' ophthalmopathy. Both conserved end residues are part of each CDR3. The D gene is left open where the match is weak. A row's size may be missing; if present it is once, few, many or a size class.

TRBJ2-2 TRBV19 TRBD2 - CATLTSGRGDTGELFF TGTGCCACCCTGACTAGCGGGAGAGGGGACACCGGGGAGCTGTTTTTT
TRBJ2-1 TRBV20-1 - few CSVEHPGTPSSYNEQFF TGCAGTGTTGAACACCCCGGGACTCCGAGCTCCTACAATGAGCAGTTCTTC
TRBJ2-6 TRBV10-2 - few CASSFPSSGANVLTF TGCGCCAGCAGCTTTCCAAGCTCTGGGGCCAACGTCCTGACTTTC
TRBJ2-7 TRBV3-1 - many CASSRWDEQYF TGTGCCAGCAGCCGATGGGACGAGCAGTACTTC
TRBJ2-2 TRBV5-1 TRBD2 many CASSPSPAGREGGELFF TGCGCCAGCAGCCCGAGTCCCGCAGGGAGGGAAGGCGGGGAGCTGTTTTTT
TRBJ2-1 TRBV6-1 TRBD1 - CASSRDRVGSQFF TGTGCCAGCAGTCGGGACAGGGTCGGGTCGCAGTTCTTC
TRBJ1-4 TRBV27 - many CASQGDNEKLFF TGTGCCAGCCAGGGTGATAATGAAAAACTGTTTTTT
TRBJ2-1 TRBV5-4 TRBD2 - CASSSQPGTSGPEQFF TGTGCCAGCAGTTCGCAACCCGGGACTAGCGGCCCTGAGCAGTTCTTC
TRBJ2-7 TRBV7-2 TRBD2 many CASSIRTSGTAHEQYF TGTGCCAGCAGCATACGGACTAGCGGGACCGCCCACGAGCAGTACTTC
TRBJ1-5 TRBV12-3/TRBV12-4 - many CASSSGEVQPQHF TGTGCCAGCAGTTCGGGTGAGGTTCAGCCCCAGCATTTT
TRBJ1-3 TRBV27 - - CATLWGNTIYF TGTGCCACCCTCTGGGGAAACACCATATATTTT
TRBJ2-6 TRBV27 - - CASSLSPLSSGANVLTF TGTGCCAGCAGTTTATCCCCATTGAGCTCTGGGGCCAACGTCCTGACTTTC
TRBJ2-5 TRBV10-1 - few CASSATASSETQYF TGCGCCAGCAGTGCCACGGCAAGCTCGGAGACCCAGTACTTC